The rows below give T cell receptor beta chains drawn from one sample of a study of T-cell reconstitution after alpha-beta-depleted transplantation in children. Each CDR3 protein gets one entry after TCRdb re-called the PCR reads with MiXCR. In the table there are roughly 790,000 distinct CDR3 sequences, 15% to 20% of which are singletons. The source was PBMCs, mostly from graft donor cells, collected 360 days after TCRalphabeta/CD19-depleted stem cell transplant. All receptors come from a male patient younger than 18 who had a stem cell transplant for acute lymphoblastic leukemia, so the T cells may come from the graft donor. The CDR3 runs from the conserved cysteine through the conserved F or W. D genes are given only for firm matches. Only part of the rows carry a size: once, few, many, or a class if the clone is expanded.

NA	TRBV4-1	NA	TRBJ2-7	CASSQAAGFSYEQYF	TGCGCCAGCAGCCAAGCGGCGGGTTTCTCCTACGAGCAGTACTTC
NA	TRBV3-1	TRBD2	TRBJ2-3	CASSHTGLVIDTQYF	TGTGCCAGCAGCCATACGGGACTAGTAATAGATACGCAGTATTTT
few	TRBV29-1	NA	TRBJ2-7	CSVVRGIEGEQYF	TGCAGCGTTGTCCGGGGAATTGAAGGAGAGCAGTACTTC
many	TRBV24-1	TRBD1	TRBJ2-1	CATSDQGQIPSYNEQFF	TGTGCCACCAGTGATCAGGGACAGATTCCGTCCTACAATGAGCAGTTCTTC
NA	TRBV29-1	NA	TRBJ2-7	CSVEVAASGEQYF	TGCAGCGTTGAGGTGGCGGCCTCGGGCGAGCAGTACTTC
many	TRBV5-1	NA	TRBJ2-3	CASSLEHPAATDTQYF	TGCGCCAGCAGCTTGGAACACCCAGCAGCCACAGATACGCAGTATTTT
many	TRBV7-8	NA	TRBJ2-1	CASSFPLVYNEQFF	TGTGCCAGCAGCTTCCCTCTGGTCTACAATGAGCAGTTCTTC
NA	TRBV7-9	NA	TRBJ2-1	CASKGASFPNFF	TGTGCCAGTAAAGGCGCCTCTTTCCCCAATTTCTTC
many	TRBV18	NA	TRBJ2-1	CASSPRIHGLPNNEQFF	TGTGCCAGCTCACCTAGGATCCACGGACTCCCCAACAATGAGCAGTTCTTC
many	TRBV29-1	NA	TRBJ1-3	CSVDRTVSGNTIYF	TGCAGCGTTGACCGGACAGTTTCTGGAAACACCATATATTTT
NA	TRBV19	TRBD1	TRBJ1-2	CASEDVGQVHYGYTF	TGTGCCAGCGAGGATGTTGGACAGGTCCACTATGGCTACACCTTC
NA	TRBV7-8	NA	TRBJ2-3	CASSLVRVGDTQYF	TGTGCCAGCAGCTTAGTCAGGGTCGGGGATACGCAGTATTTT
few	TRBV12-3/TRBV12-4	NA	TRBJ1-5	CASTERQNQPQHF	TGTGCCAGCACCGAACGACAGAATCAGCCCCAGCATTTT
NA	TRBV20-1	NA	TRBJ2-7	CSARLPGTSFGEQYF	TGCAGTGCTAGGCTTCCCGGGACTTCTTTCGGCGAGCAGTACTTC
few	TRBV5-1	TRBD2	TRBJ2-7	CASTGAGGSPRF	TGCGCCAGCACCGGGGCGGGGGGCTCGCCACGTTTC
few	TRBV29-1	NA	TRBJ2-1	CSVALGKVRKASSGHEQFF	TGCAGCGTTGCATTGGGAAAGGTACGGAAGGCATCATCAGGCCATGAGCAGTTCTTC
many	TRBV2	NA	TRBJ2-1	CASSVKTGTSPLRFF	TGTGCCAGCAGTGTTAAGACGGGTACTAGTCCTCTACGGTTCTTC
many	TRBV12-3/TRBV12-4	NA	TRBJ2-1	CASSHASGPYNEQFF	TGTGCCAGCAGTCACGCCAGCGGGCCATACAATGAGCAGTTCTTC
few	TRBV2	TRBD2	TRBJ2-5	CASSEGASGQETQYF	TGTGCCAGCAGTGAAGGGGCTAGCGGCCAAGAGACCCAGTACTTC
few	TRBV6-1	TRBD1	TRBJ2-3	CASRGRQGLIKDTQYF	TGTGCCAGCAGGGGACGACAGGGCTTAATCAAGGATACGCAGTATTTT
NA	TRBV18	NA	TRBJ2-7	CASSPPQNIAESYEQYF	TGTGCCAGCTCACCACCTCAAAACATAGCGGAGTCCTACGAGCAGTACTTC
few	TRBV2	NA	TRBJ2-3	CAIAGTSPSTDTQYF	TGTGCCATCGCCGGCACATCACCTAGCACAGATACGCAGTATTTT
few	TRBV27	NA	TRBJ2-5	CASSMVGVVETQYF	TGTGCCAGCAGTATGGTGGGAGTAGTTGAGACCCAGTACTTC
few	TRBV20-1	NA	TRBJ2-3	CSIGPGDTDTQYF	TGCAGTATAGGTCCGGGGGACACAGATACGCAGTATTTT
few	TRBV5-8	NA	TRBJ2-4	CASSLEGKNIQYF	TGTGCCAGCAGCTTGGAAGGCAAAAACATTCAGTACTTC
NA	TRBV5-5	NA	TRBJ2-7	CASSGISNEQYF	TGTGCCAGCAGCGGCATCAGCAACGAGCAGTACTTC
NA	TRBV2	NA	TRBJ2-1	CASSLDTLSYNEQFF	TGTGCCAGCAGTCTCGACACGCTCTCCTACAATGAGCAGTTCTTC
few	TRBV4-2	NA	TRBJ2-5	CASSQVKPSREAQYF	TGTGCCAGCAGCCAAGTCAAACCTTCAAGAGAGGCCCAGTACTTC
few	TRBV20-1	NA	TRBJ2-7	CSAIRQVYEQYF	TGCAGTGCCATCAGGCAGGTTTACGAGCAGTACTTC
few	TRBV12-3/TRBV12-4	NA	TRBJ2-7	CASRIAQTAYEQYF	TGTGCCAGCAGGATAGCGCAAACCGCCTACGAGCAGTACTTC
NA	TRBV10-3	NA	TRBJ2-1	CAISESQLNNEQFF	TGTGCCATCAGTGAGTCTCAACTAAACAATGAGCAGTTCTTC
NA	TRBV24-1	TRBD1	TRBJ2-1	CATAPAGTGKSEQFF	TGTGCCACCGCACCAGCCGGGACAGGTAAAAGTGAGCAGTTCTTC
NA	TRBV3-1	NA	TRBJ2-7	CASSPAHFSTGRHEQYF	TGTGCCAGCAGCCCCGCGCATTTCTCGACGGGGCGGCACGAGCAGTACTTC
many	TRBV24-1	NA	TRBJ2-2	CATSEVFVRHPNTGELFF	TGTGCCACCAGTGAAGTTTTCGTTAGACACCCGAACACCGGGGAGCTGTTTTTT
many	TRBV7-3	TRBD1	TRBJ1-1	CASSLKNRGNTEAFF	TGTGCCAGCAGCTTAAAGAACAGGGGGAACACTGAAGCTTTCTTT
NA	TRBV9	TRBD1	TRBJ1-5	CASSETGHSNQPQHF	TGTGCCAGCAGCGAGACAGGGCATAGCAATCAGCCCCAGCATTTT
once	TRBV5-1	NA	TRBJ2-5	CASSSRTGRGETQYF	TGCGCCAGCAGCTCCCGGACAGGGAGGGGAGAGACCCAGTACTTC
NA	TRBV6-2/TRBV6-3	NA	TRBJ2-7	CASSHRTGIRGEQYF	TGTGCCAGCAGCCATCGGACCGGGATCAGGGGTGAGCAGTACTTC
few	TRBV20-1	TRBD1	TRBJ2-6	CSAGTGYLSGANVLTF	TGCAGTGCAGGGACAGGGTATCTTTCTGGGGCCAACGTCCTGACTTTC
few	TRBV15	NA	TRBJ2-1	CATSRGAGYRNNEQFF	TGTGCCACCAGCAGAGGGGCGGGGTATCGGAACAATGAGCAGTTCTTC
few	TRBV5-1	NA	TRBJ1-2	CASSFAGGGYTF	TGCGCCAGCAGCTTCGCGGGGGGTGGCTACACCTTC
NA	TRBV30	NA	TRBJ2-3	CAWGDLDTQYF	TGTGCCTGGGGGGACTTAGATACGCAGTATTTT
many	TRBV9	NA	TRBJ2-7	CASTPGIWLQDEQYF	TGTGCCAGCACCCCCGGTATCTGGCTTCAGGACGAGCAGTACTTC
many	TRBV29-1	TRBD2	TRBJ2-1	CSVSRGSPNEQFF	TGCAGCGTTAGTCGCGGGAGTCCCAATGAGCAGTTCTTC
few	TRBV4-1	TRBD1	TRBJ2-5	CASSQSGQQETQYF	TGCGCCAGCAGCCAATCGGGACAGCAAGAGACCCAGTACTTC
many	TRBV15	TRBD1	TRBJ2-5	CATSEIQGWTQYF	TGTGCCACCAGCGAGATACAGGGGTGGACCCAGTACTTC
few	TRBV7-2	NA	TRBJ1-1	CASSLTALGGWAEAFF	TGTGCCAGCAGCTTAACGGCGCTTGGGGGCTGGGCTGAAGCTTTCTTT
few	TRBV12-3/TRBV12-4	NA	TRBJ1-3	CASSLAPGGFGNTIYF	TGTGCCAGCAGTTTAGCGCCGGGGGGCTTTGGAAACACCATATATTTT
few	TRBV12-3/TRBV12-4	NA	TRBJ1-5	CASSLISSGGPQHF	TGTGCCAGCAGTTTAATCAGCTCTGGGGGGCCCCAGCATTTT
few	TRBV5-5	NA	TRBJ2-7	CASSYAGTTYEQYF	TGTGCCAGCAGCTACGCCGGGACAACTTACGAGCAGTACTTC
few	TRBV7-3	TRBD1	TRBJ1-2	CASSQDRGLSYTF	TGTGCCAGCAGCCAGGACAGGGGCCTCAGCTACACCTTC